The sequence of this T cell receptor beta chain was determined in a study of monozygotic twins with inflammatory bowel disease. Germline V gene data show CDR1 as SGHVS and CDR2 as FQNEAQ. CDR3 length: 18 amino acids. TCRdb reprocessed the 5' RACE reads and reports one entry per CDR3 protein, with no DNA. The record lists 440,000 or so distinct CDR3 sequences, of which the ten most abundant hold 2% to 3%. Sequencing was done on a sample of blood. This clonotype originated in a human donor with ulcerative colitis or Crohn's disease, or a healthy co-twin of an affected twin (not recorded which). The chain combines TRBV7-8 with TRBJ2-7; absent DNA, TCRdb's TRBD2 call cannot be checked. The chain's CDR3 is CASSLGRGTSGRDYEQYF.